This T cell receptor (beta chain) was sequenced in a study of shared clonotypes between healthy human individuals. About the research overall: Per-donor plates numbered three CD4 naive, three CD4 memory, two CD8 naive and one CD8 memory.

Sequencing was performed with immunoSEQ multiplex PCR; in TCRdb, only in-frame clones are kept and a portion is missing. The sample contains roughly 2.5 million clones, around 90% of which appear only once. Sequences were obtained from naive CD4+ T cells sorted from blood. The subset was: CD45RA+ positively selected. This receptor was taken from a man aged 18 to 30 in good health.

The CDR3 nucleotides are TGTGCCAGCAGTTTCCAGGGGCATGGCTACACCTTC. Protein product: CASSFQGHGYTF. The chain employs TRBV27 and TRBJ1-2; weak D call: TRBD1 (6 bases). CDR1 and CDR2 from the germline V gene are MNHEY and SMNVEV (reference sequence). This CDR3 is built from 12 residues. Trimming took off 3 bases at V and 6 bases at J, with 8 bases between the two ends.